These 21 T cell receptor beta chains were all obtained from the same sample, sequenced in a study of identifying expanded T cells in peripheral blood. Only in-frame clones appear in the TCRdb table, and some are missing; sequencing was by immunoSEQ multiplex PCR. The repertoire holds about 130,000 clones, with 75% to 90% as singletons. Material for sequencing was blood. The receptor source for this set is a person aged 18-70 years in good health.

CDR3: CASIVQQGFHEQYF. CDR3 nucleotides: TGTGCCAGCATTGTGCAACAGGGTTTCCACGAGCAGTACTTC. The chain recombines TRBV6-1 with TRBJ2-7; TRBD1 is a possible D gene (6 bases). The CDR3 covers 14 residues. Trimming cost V 7 bases and J 5 bases, with 18 bases left between them. Germline CDR1 is MNHNS and CDR2 is SASEGT.

The gene calls are TRBV10-3 and TRBJ2-2; maybe TRBD2 (5 bases). CDR1 is ENHRY and CDR2 is SYGVKD in the germline V gene. This CDR3 has 13 amino acids. Between the trimmed V and J ends, which lost 8 bases and 8 bases, there was a span of 15 bases. This CDR3 is CAIGGPPPGELFF. The CDR3 bases are TGTGCCATCGGCGGGCCTCCCCCTGGGGAGCTGTTTTTT.

The chain joins TRBV5-1 to TRBJ2-5; D call uncertain. The V gene lost 1 base and the J gene lost 3 bases, with 10 bases spanning the gap. The CDR3 runs to 14 residues. CDR1 and CDR2 (germline): SGHRS, YFSETQ. The CDR3 DNA is TGCGCCAGCAGCTTGTTGGTTCGGGAAGAGACCCAGTACTTC. This sequence encodes CASSLLVREETQYF. The variable domain in full, completed from reference TRBV5-1 and TRBJ2-5, reads KAGVTQTPRYLIKTRGQQVTLSCSPISGHRSVSWYQQTPGQGLQFLFEYFSETQRNKGNFPGRFSGRQFSNSRSEMNVSTLELGDSALYLCASSLLVREETQYFGPGTRLLVL.

The chain links TRBV5-4 to TRBJ2-7; TRBD2 aligns across 14 bases. V dropped 4 bases and J dropped 4; count of bases not matched to a gene: 7. This CDR3 contains 16 residues. Per germline, CDR1 SGHNT and CDR2 YYREEE (reference sequence). The CDR3 DNA reads TGTGCCAGCAGCCTAGGGACTAGCGGGAGAGGATACGAGCAGTACTTC. It specifies CASSLGTSGRGYEQYF. Full variable domain (rest looked up from reference TRBV5-4 and TRBJ2-7): ETGVTQSPTHLIKTRGQQVTLRCSSQSGHNTVSWYQQALGQGPQFIFQYYREEENGRGNFPPRFSGLQFPNYSSELNVNALELDDSALYLCASSLGTSGRGYEQYFGPGTRLTVT.

J is TRBJ2-2 and V is TRBV5-4; 11 nucleotides match TRBD2. The germline V gene has CDR1 SGHNT and CDR2 YYREEE (reference sequence). CDR3 length equals 16 residues. The J segment lost 2 bases and the V segment lost 3 bases, leaving 3 bases of the junction unmatched. The CDR3 is CASSSGLAGNTGELFF. The CDR3, as DNA: TGTGCCAGCAGCTCTGGACTAGCGGGTAACACCGGGGAGCTGTTTTTT.

The chain is built from TRBV11-3 and TRBJ2-2; D possibly corresponds to TRBD1 (7 bases). Germline-derived CDR1 and CDR2 are SGHNT and YENEEA. The CDR3 has 17 amino acids. Trimming cost V 1 base and J 5 bases, with 17 bases left between them. CDR3: CASSLAPRQGGTGELFF. CDR3 DNA sequence: TGTGCCAGCAGCTTAGCCCCCAGACAGGGAGGAACCGGGGAGCTGTTTTTT.

This clone showed up just once. The CDR3 DNA is TGTGCCAGCAGTTGGGGACAGGGGGCGGGAGAGCAGTACTTC. Its protein is CASSWGQGAGEQYF. The gene calls are TRBV27 and TRBJ2-7, with 12 bases that match TRBD1. CDR1 and CDR2 from the germline V gene are MNHEY and SMNVEV (reference sequence). The CDR3 runs to 14 residues. The ends lost 4 bases at V and 7 bases at J; junction bases unmatched: 5.

V is TRBV7-2 and J is TRBJ2-6; 7 nucleotides match TRBD2. Germline V gives CDR1 SGHTA, CDR2 FQGNSA. CDR3 length: 17 residues. After removal of 2 bases from V and 0 bases from J, the junction contained 4 bases not matched to a gene. Here the CDR3 reads CASSLWGGISGANVLTF. DNA of the CDR3: TGTGCCAGCAGCTTATGGGGGGGAATCTCTGGGGCCAACGTCCTGACTTTC.

The V and J genes are TRBV5-1 and TRBJ2-3; 8 nucleotides line up with TRBD2. Germline CDR1 SGHRS, CDR2 YFSETQ. V trimming: 2 bases; J trimming: 3 bases; junction bases outside the gene matches: 11. The CDR3 totals 17 residues. CDR3 bases: TGCGCCAGCAGCTTAGGGCCAGCGGGAGTAAGTACAGATACGCAGTATTTT. This translates into CASSLGPAGVSTDTQYF.

The chain is built from TRBV19 and TRBJ2-7, with 7 positions matching TRBD1. The CDR3 runs 15 residues. V trimming: 1 base; J trimming: 2 bases; junction bases outside the gene matches: 5. CDR1 and CDR2 from the germline V gene are LNHDA and SQIVND (reference sequence). CDR3 sequence (DNA): TGTGCCAGTAGTATAGGGGGGACAGTTGCCTACGAGCAGTACTTC. As protein: CASSIGGTVAYEQYF.

The V gene is TRBV5-4, the J gene TRBJ1-1; D is unresolved. V lost 2 bases and J lost 4, with 12 bases in between. The germline V gene has CDR1 SGHNT and CDR2 YYREEE (reference sequence). The CDR3 runs 14 residues. CDR3 DNA: TGTGCCAGCAGCTTATCCATCTTGGGCACTGAAGCTTTCTTT. This sequence encodes CASSLSILGTEAFF.

This clone was seen once. This chain connects TRBV6-1 to TRBJ1-5; 7 nucleotides agree with TRBD1. The CDR3 is 13 amino acids. With 6 bases clipped from V and 3 bases from J, the junction kept 2 bases outside the gene matches. Germline-derived CDR1 and CDR2 are MNHNS and SASEGT. CDR3 amino acids: CASSGQDNQPQHF. DNA for the CDR3: TGTGCCAGCAGCGGACAGGACAATCAGCCCCAGCATTTT.

The chain couples TRBV2 to TRBJ2-2; D is perhaps TRBD1 or TRBD2 (7 bases each). CDR3 size: 15 residues. Between the trimmed V and J ends, which lost 2 bases and 5 bases, there was a span of 12 bases. Germline loops: CDR1 SNHLY, CDR2 FYNNEI. The CDR3 coding sequence is TGTGCCAGCAGTGAAAACAGGGGAGGGACCGGGGAGCTGTTTTTT. Translation: CASSENRGGTGELFF.

This chain uses TRBV6-1 with TRBJ1-5; a possible D gene is TRBD1 (5 bases). Germline V CDR1 and CDR2: MNHNS, SASEGT. Trimming left V 0 bases short and J 7 bases short, with 16 bases between. This CDR3 has 16 amino acids. CDR3 amino acids: CASSEALSDTHQPQHF. The CDR3 region has the DNA TGTGCCAGCAGTGAAGCGCTGTCGGACACTCACCAGCCCCAGCATTTT.

V usage is TRBV2 and J usage is TRBJ1-1, with D possibly matching TRBD1 (5 bases). The CDR3 length is 15 residues. CDR1 SNHLY and CDR2 FYNNEI come from the germline V gene. The V and J ends lost 7 bases and 5 bases respectively, with 20 bases between them. CDR3 sequence reads: CASTLSWGSVTEAFF. The CDR3 coding sequence is TGTGCCAGCACGCTATCCTGGGGCAGCGTGACTGAAGCTTTCTTT.

This clone occurred a few times. The V call is TRBV6-5, the J call TRBJ2-5; perhaps TRBD1 as D (6 bases). CDR3 length: 14 residues. The ends were cut back, 2 bases at V and 3 bases at J, with 10 bases in the middle. Germline CDR1 MNHEY, CDR2 SVGAGI. The CDR3 reads CASSYGGREETQYF. CDR3 nucleotide sequence: TGTGCCAGCAGTTACGGGGGCAGGGAAGAGACCCAGTACTTC.

The chain joins TRBV7-2 to TRBJ2-7; D remains ambiguous. There are 12 residues in the CDR3. Germline loops: CDR1 SGHTA, CDR2 FQGNSA. Trimming took off 1 base at V and 4 bases at J, with 5 bases between the two ends. The CDR3 sequence is CASSLVGYEQYF. Here the CDR3 DNA reads TGTGCCAGCAGCTTAGTTGGGTACGAGCAGTACTTC.

This clone was counted once. The V gene is TRBV25-1, the J gene TRBJ2-5; D is undetermined. V gave up 1 base and J gave up 5 bases, with 11 bases separating them. The CDR3 is made up of 14 amino acids. Germline V lookup: CDR1 MGHDK, CDR2 SYGVNS. CDR3: CASSESDGMETQYF. CDR3 nucleotide sequence: TGTGCCAGCAGTGAATCGGACGGCATGGAGACCCAGTACTTC.

V and J are TRBV15 and TRBJ1-1, with 11 bases lining up with TRBD1. The CDR3 contains 21 residues. The germline V gene has CDR1 LNHNV and CDR2 YYDKDF (reference sequence). V lost 1 base to trimming and J lost 0 bases; unmatched junction nucleotides: 16. CDR3 coding DNA: TGTGCCACCAGCAGAGGTTCCCCCGGACAGGGGGCCCCCGGCGTGAACACTGAAGCTTTCTTT. This codes for CATSRGSPGQGAPGVNTEAFF.

The V gene is TRBV5-1, the J gene TRBJ2-2; tentative D call: TRBD2 (5 bases). V was pared by 6 bases and J by 4 bases, with 10 bases between. The CDR3 has 13 amino acids. CDR1 and CDR2 from the germline V gene are SGHRS and YFSETQ. The CDR3 nucleotides are TGCGCCAGCACGGCTAGCAGCACCGGGGAGCTGTTTTTT. Translation: CASTASSTGELFF. The entire variable domain, with the rest obtained from reference TRBV5-1 and TRBJ2-2, is as follows: KAGVTQTPRYLIKTRGQQVTLSCSPISGHRSVSWYQQTPGQGLQFLFEYFSETQRNKGNFPGRFSGRQFSNSRSEMNVSTLELGDSALYLCASTASSTGELFFGEGSRLTVL.

The chain carries TRBV6-1 and TRBJ2-5, with 7 positions matching TRBD1. Germline V gene sequence: CDR1 MNHNS, CDR2 SASEGT. Trimming removed 6 bases from V and 10 bases from J; junction bases left unmatched: 8. The CDR3 contains 12 residues. CDR3 residues: CASRAGGLGQYF. The DNA for the CDR3 is TGTGCCAGCAGGGCAGGGGGATTGGGCCAGTACTTC.